The 5 T cell receptor beta chains below were found in one sample sequenced in a study of T-cell reconstitution after alpha-beta-depleted transplantation in children. This sample's TCRbeta library carried unique molecular identifier barcodes. TCRdb reprocessed the PCR reads with MiXCR, giving one entry per CDR3 protein. The sample has some 200,000 distinct CDR3 sequences, around 9.9% seen once. The material sequenced was PBMCs, taken before TCRalphabeta/CD19-depleted stem cell transplant. The receptors were gathered from a child in the first two years of life with acute myeloid leukemia, due to receive a stem cell transplant.

This clonotype has ten or more counts. The chain couples TRBV5-1 to TRBJ2-3, with D perhaps TRBD1 or TRBD2 (5 bases each). Germline V gene data show CDR1 as SGHRS and CDR2 as YFSETQ. Trimming left V 4 bases short and J 0 bases short, with 12 bases between. This CDR3 is 15 amino acids long. The DNA for the CDR3 is TGCGCCAGCAGCCGGGGCGGGCCTAGCACAGATACGCAGTATTTT. Amino acids: CASSRGGPSTDTQYF.

This clonotype appeared many times. Since no conserved phenylalanine or tryptophan closes the CDR3, a read error is the likely cause. The limits of the CDR3 on the DNA are not certain, so only TCRdb's listed CDR3 is given. The J gene is TRBJ2-7, the V gene TRBV4-3. The CDR3 extends over 8 residues, inclusive of both ends. Germline values: CDR1 LGHNA, CDR2 YSLEER. CDR3 amino acids: CASSQDNG.

This clonotype has ten or more counts. This chain links TRBV11-2 with TRBJ2-1, with TRBD1 matching over 9 bases. V shed 5 bases and J 8 bases; nucleotides not matched to a gene: 22. This CDR3 spans 19 amino acids. Germline V lookup: CDR1 SGHAT, CDR2 FQNNGV. Here the CDR3 reads CASSPSGQGLKGMVHEQFF. The DNA of the CDR3 is TGTGCCAGCAGCCCCTCGGGACAGGGCTTGAAAGGAATGGTCCATGAGCAGTTCTTC.

This chain links TRBV18 with TRBJ2-1, with TRBD2 identical over 8 bases. Germline V lookup: CDR1 KGHSH, CDR2 LQKENI. The CDR3 contains 18 residues. J lost 5 bases, V lost 0 bases, and 12 bases had no gene match. CDR3 sequence (DNA): TGTGCCAGCTCACCACCGGGTTTGGGGAGCGGGAGAGACAATGAGCAGTTCTTC. Translating gives CASSPPGLGSGRDNEQFF.

This chain connects TRBV7-2 to TRBJ1-1; 9 positions agree with TRBD1. The CDR3 extends over 16 amino acids. Germline loops: CDR1 SGHTA, CDR2 FQGNSA. With 2 bases clipped from V and 11 bases from J, the junction kept 15 bases outside the gene matches. The CDR3 region has the DNA TGTGCCAGCAGCTTATCCGGGACAGGGACCCGAATGGGGGCTTTCTTT. Encoded protein: CASSLSGTGTRMGAFF. Supplemented by reference TRBV7-2 and TRBJ1-1, the full variable domain reads GAGVSQSPSNKVTEKGKDVELRCDPISGHTALYWYRQSLGQGLEFLIYFQGNSAPDKSGLPSDRFSAERTGGSVSTLTIQRTQQEDSAVYLCASSLSGTGTRMGAFFGQGTRLTVV.